This T cell receptor (beta chain) was retrieved from a study of response to subunit inactivated influenza vaccine. General study findings and limits: The authors offered the suggestion that each seasonal influenza vaccination recruits few new T cells.

Trimming cost V 3 bases and J 6 bases; bases outside gene matches: 4. Germline values: CDR1 SGHTS, CDR2 YDEGEE. The CDR3 contains 16 residues. TCRdb ran MiXCR on the RT-PCR reads and lists one entry per CDR3 protein. The data show over 800,000 distinct CDR3 sequences, with about 20% seen just once and 10% held by the top ten. At least ten counts were recorded for this clonotype. The antigen is unknown. The sequence came from a man in his forties or fifties who received an inactivated influenza vaccine. The input for sequencing was PBMCs from blood, taken about 5 days after vaccination. The chain is built from TRBV5-8 and TRBJ2-2; 14 bases line up with TRBD2. The CDR3 reads CASSWGTSGSPGELFF. The CDR3 DNA is TGTGCCAGCAGCTGGGGGACTAGCGGGAGCCCCGGGGAGCTGTTTTTT.